A single sample gave rise to the 3 T cell receptor beta chains below, sequenced in a study of cytomegalovirus exposure and HLA in healthy donors. Both 60 Vbeta primers and 13 Jbeta primers went into the PCR. Using immunoSEQ multiplex PCR, the repertoire was profiled, and TCRdb retains in-frame clones only, with some absent. The table includes about 190,000 clones, approximately 88% detected once. Sample: PBMCs. These receptors were taken from a woman between 45 and 65 years old in good health and CMV-seropositive.

The rearrangement joins TRBV6-6 to TRBJ1-1; TRBD1 matches at 7 bases. J lost 9 bases, V lost 6 bases, and 10 bases had no gene match. This CDR3 contains 13 residues. Germline-derived CDR1 and CDR2 are MNHNY and SVGAGI (reference sequence). CDR3 sequence reads: CASRNEQGLKAFF. The DNA of the CDR3 is TGTGCCAGCAGGAACGAACAGGGGTTAAAAGCTTTCTTT.

The chain recombines TRBV28 with TRBJ1-4; no clear D gene. CDR3 size: 13 residues. V dropped 10 bases and J dropped 0 bases, with 9 bases sitting between them. The germline V gene has CDR1 MDHEN and CDR2 SYDVKM. CDR3 loop: CATLAATNEKLFF. CDR3 sequence (DNA): TGTGCCACCTTGGCAGCAACTAATGAAAAACTGTTTTTT.

The chain is built from TRBV25-1 and TRBJ1-2; possible D gene TRBD1, 6 bases. Per germline, CDR1 MGHDK and CDR2 SYGVNS. The V end was cut by 4 bases, the J end by 3 bases, with 21 bases between. The CDR3 contains 17 residues. The CDR3 protein is CASSALRETGGYYGYTF. The CDR3 DNA is TGTGCCAGCAGTGCCCTCAGGGAGACAGGCGGCTACTATGGCTACACCTTC.